The rows below give T cell receptor beta chains drawn from one sample of a study of identical twins. Each CDR3 protein gets one entry after TCRdb re-called the 5' RACE reads with MiXCR. The table lists about 520,000 distinct CDR3 sequences, approximately 22% of them singletons. These data were likewise used in another study, on T cells expressing NK-cell markers.

The sample was CD4+ T cells sorted from blood. The receptors were sampled from a woman aged 18-29 years in good health. The CDR3 runs from the conserved cysteine through the conserved F or W. The order of the fields is V gene, clone size, CDR3 protein. For some rows the clone size is stated as once, few or many, or as a class when expanded; others skip it.

V gene: TRBV11-3; clone size: many; CDR3 protein: CASSPGQISYEQYF
V gene: TRBV5-4; clone size: -; CDR3 protein: CASSRRGAEGETQYF
V gene: TRBV5-5; clone size: -; CDR3 protein: CASSPNRIQGGYGYTF
V gene: TRBV2; clone size: few; CDR3 protein: CASNPGGLSQPQHF
V gene: TRBV11-3; clone size: -; CDR3 protein: CASSTWTRGHTEAFF
V gene: TRBV11-1; clone size: -; CDR3 protein: CASSLRGTSNSGSNEQFF
V gene: TRBV2; clone size: -; CDR3 protein: CASSSSRRGVNTEAFF
V gene: TRBV6-5; clone size: few; CDR3 protein: CASSYSTSEAFF
V gene: TRBV7-2; clone size: few; CDR3 protein: CASSLRAGVTDTQYF
V gene: TRBV5-1; clone size: -; CDR3 protein: CASSLEAQGEYEQYF
V gene: TRBV29-1; clone size: few; CDR3 protein: CSVARGPYNEQFF
V gene: TRBV5-1; clone size: few; CDR3 protein: CASSQGSNTEAFF
V gene: TRBV20-1; clone size: few; CDR3 protein: CSGLTGVNTEAFF
V gene: TRBV7-2; clone size: once; CDR3 protein: CASSLLMVHEQYF
V gene: TRBV4-3; clone size: few; CDR3 protein: CASSLKREAGGKGSYNEQFF
V gene: TRBV29-1; clone size: few; CDR3 protein: CSARTGVTEAFF
V gene: TRBV20-1; clone size: many; CDR3 protein: CSAPKGQTNSPLHF
V gene: TRBV12-3/TRBV12-4; clone size: -; CDR3 protein: CASGQFGPLHF
V gene: TRBV25-1; clone size: many; CDR3 protein: CASLATDTQYF
V gene: TRBV28; clone size: -; CDR3 protein: CASSFPYVYTF
V gene: TRBV2; clone size: -; CDR3 protein: CASSVDRVSHEQYF
V gene: TRBV18; clone size: few; CDR3 protein: CASSPPISGGTPNF
V gene: TRBV7-2; clone size: few; CDR3 protein: CASSRQQSSWGNEQFF
V gene: TRBV5-6; clone size: few; CDR3 protein: CASSLTGAEVETQYF
V gene: TRBV25-1; clone size: -; CDR3 protein: CASSGYGEQFF
V gene: TRBV5-1; clone size: few; CDR3 protein: CASSYLGLAGSLGLHDEQFF
V gene: TRBV6-5; clone size: -; CDR3 protein: CASSSPRTGRSIQYF
V gene: TRBV20-1; clone size: many; CDR3 protein: CSASSADTDTQYF
V gene: TRBV4-1; clone size: few; CDR3 protein: CASSQDGAAQGNEQFF
V gene: TRBV7-2; clone size: -; CDR3 protein: CASRYGGGDSIQYF
V gene: TRBV12-3/TRBV12-4; clone size: few; CDR3 protein: CASIPNPSGSSTDTQYF
V gene: TRBV5-1; clone size: few; CDR3 protein: CASSLWQANTGELFF
V gene: TRBV10-3; clone size: many; CDR3 protein: CAISGTRLAGGRDEQYF
V gene: TRBV10-3; clone size: few; CDR3 protein: CAINGLAGKSEQYF